This record concerns one T cell receptor beta chain sequence. The TCR beta CDR3 regions underwent amplification using RNA transcripts as the source. With the HTBI primer set, the TCR CDR3 went through a first round of RT-PCR. TCRdb redid the calling of the multiplex PCR reads with MiXCR, one entry per CDR3 protein. The table lists around 620,000 distinct CDR3 sequences, 15% to 20% of them singletons, with 3% to 4% in the top ten. Thyroid ultrasound and orbital computed tomography, with clinical symptoms and serum thyroxine and TRAb, informed diagnoses. The data are from a study of T cells in Graves' hyperthyroidism and ophthalmopathy. The sample comprised blood. The receptor comes from a woman aged 30 to 39 with Graves' hyperthyroidism.

CDR3 in amino acids: CASSFPQQGPSYNEQFF. The CDR3 bases are TGTGCCAGCAGTTTCCCCCAACAGGGTCCCTCCTACAATGAGCAGTTCTTC. The gene calls are TRBV28 and TRBJ2-1; TRBD1 is a possible D gene (6 bases). The CDR3 has 17 amino acids. The V and J ends lost 3 bases and 0 bases respectively, with 15 bases between them. Germline CDR1 and CDR2: MDHEN and SYDVKM.